This T cell receptor (beta chain) originates from a study of blood T cell repertoires in COVID-19. The CDR3 has 13 residues. Germline CDR1 MGHDK, CDR2 SYGVNS. The ends lost 5 bases at V and 2 bases at J; junction bases unmatched: 3. Generated by immunoSEQ multiplex PCR, the TCRdb table keeps only in-frame clones and is missing some. The sample carries 200,000 to 250,000 clones, over 75% recorded once. The chain carries TRBV25-1 and TRBJ2-7, with 7 bases aligning to TRBD1. The sequence came from a woman aged 50 to 65 with acute COVID-19. The sequenced material came from PBMCs or T cells enriched from blood (not recorded which). In nucleotides, the CDR3 is TGTGCCAGCAGTACGACAGGGACCTACGAGCAGTACTTC. Protein: CASSTTGTYEQYF.